This record concerns one T cell receptor (beta chain) sequence. Authors' analysis steps: Using reference gene primer amplification, nucleated cell counts were estimated. Assay: immunoSEQ multiplex PCR; the TCRdb copy retains only in-frame clones and omits some. V, J and clone size reflect that table, while D and trimming were determined from the DNA. The sample contains about 200,000 clones, less than 85% of which appear only once. Losses at the gene ends were 8 bases for V and 3 bases for J; bases not matched to a gene: 4. The CDR3 covers 13 residues. The V gene's germline CDR1 is SNHLY and CDR2 FYNNEI. The record originates from a study of blood T cell repertoires in COVID-19. Overall study context: COVID-19 samples collected from the United States, Italy and Spain covered acute and convalescent phases. T cells, B-cell-depleted T cells, or PBMCs supplied cDNA or gDNA.

V and J are TRBV2 and TRBJ1-5, with TRBD1 matching 7 bases. The sequenced sample was PBMCs or T cells enriched from blood (not recorded which). The TCR sequence derives from an older woman with acute COVID-19. The CDR3 nucleotides are TGTGCCAGCGGGGGACAGATCAATCAGCCCCAGCATTTT. Translating gives CASGGQINQPQHF.